This note documents a single T cell receptor beta chain sequence. Its matching antigen is unknown. Clones were read by immunoSEQ multiplex PCR, and TCRdb kept only the in-frame ones, dropping some. In the table there are 90,000 to 120,000 clones, around 89% of which are singletons. This CDR3 has 14 residues. After removal of 4 bases from V and 1 base from J, the junction contained 2 bases not matched to a gene. Germline V gene lookup returns CDR1 MNHEY and CDR2 SVGEGT. The data originate from a study of T cell responses to AZD1222 COVID-19 vaccine. Study conclusions and caveats: Repertoires were sampled only after the peak T cell response.

Sequenced material: peripheral blood, taken on day 0 of AZD1222 vaccination. This sequence was found in an adult in good health. The genes are TRBV6-2 or TRBV6-3 and TRBJ1-1; 8 bases line up with TRBD1. The CDR3 DNA is TGTGCCAGCAGTTCAGGGGGCAAGAACACTGAAGCTTTCTTT. This translates into CASSSGGKNTEAFF.